The rows below give T cell receptor beta chains drawn from one sample of a study of blood T cell repertoires in COVID-19. The repertoire was sequenced with immunoSEQ multiplex PCR; TCRdb's copy has only in-frame clones and lacks some. In the table there are 100,000 to 150,000 clones, about 79% of which are singletons. The sequenced material came from peripheral blood. The receptors derive from a man aged 40-49 years with active or convalescent COVID-19. Each CDR3 is given with its conserved first and last residue. The order of the fields is V gene, D gene, J gene, CDR3 DNA, CDR3 protein. D genes are given only for firm matches.

V: TRBV6-5; D: NA; J: TRBJ1-6; DNA: TGTGCCAGCAGTTACCACCTACACAGGGAAGATTCACCCCTCCACTTT; CDR3: CASSYHLHREDSPLHF
V: TRBV6-5; D: NA; J: TRBJ1-3; DNA: TGTGCCAGCAAAGTCAGAAACTCTGGAAACACCATATATTTT; CDR3: CASKVRNSGNTIYF
V: TRBV29-1; D: NA; J: TRBJ2-7; DNA: TGCAGCGGAGCTAGCGACTACGAGCAGTACTTC; CDR3: CSGASDYEQYF
V: TRBV10-3; D: NA; J: TRBJ2-1; DNA: TGTGCCATCAGTGTTACTAGTGATGAGCAGTTCTTC; CDR3: CAISVTSDEQFF
V: TRBV7-9; D: NA; J: TRBJ1-5; DNA: TGTGCCGGCAGCCCAGGAGGAGGGGCGATCAATCAGCCCCAGCATTTT; CDR3: CAGSPGGGAINQPQHF
V: TRBV19; D: TRBD1; J: TRBJ2-7; DNA: TGTGCCAGTAGTATCGCGGAGCAGGGGGCGCGGTACGAGCAGTACTTC; CDR3: CASSIAEQGARYEQYF
V: TRBV11-3; D: NA; J: TRBJ1-1; DNA: TGTGCCAGCAGCTTGGTACAGACAGCGAAAGCTTTCTTT; CDR3: CASSLVQTAKAFF
V: TRBV18; D: TRBD1; J: TRBJ2-2; DNA: TGTGCCAGCTCACCGACAGGGGCCGGGGAGCTGTTTTTT; CDR3: CASSPTGAGELFF
V: TRBV4-1; D: NA; J: TRBJ2-2; DNA: TGCGCCAGCAGCCAAGATCTTTTAAATCCCGGGGAGCTGTTTTTT; CDR3: CASSQDLLNPGELFF
V: TRBV9; D: TRBD2; J: TRBJ2-2; DNA: TGTGCCAGCAGCGCCACCGGGGGGACCGGGGAGCTGTTTTTT; CDR3: CASSATGGTGELFF
V: TRBV6-5; D: NA; J: TRBJ1-1; DNA: TGTGCCAGCACCCTTAGTTACAACACTGAAGCTTTCTTT; CDR3: CASTLSYNTEAFF